These T cell receptor beta chains were read from a single sample in a study of CD8+CD57+ T cells in acquired aplastic anemia. TCRdb analysed the reads with MiXCR anew, one entry per CDR3 protein. The data hold around 170,000 distinct CDR3 sequences, with 40% to 50% observed a single time. Input material: sorted CD4+, CD8+, or CD8+CD57+ T cells (not recorded which) from PBMCs. The receptors were gathered from a human donor with aplastic anemia. The conserved cysteine and the conserved F or W are not part of the CDR3 here. Fields, in order: V gene, D gene, J gene, CDR3 protein. D genes are given only for firm matches.

>TRBV15|.|TRBJ1-5
ATSRHHRQPQH
>TRBV10-3|.|TRBJ2-7
ATQMGRESYEQY
>TRBV20-1|.|TRBJ2-1
SARVPGNEQF
>TRBV6-6|.|TRBJ2-5
ASSQQETQY
>TRBV19|.|TRBJ2-7
ASSNTYRANYEQY
>TRBV20-1|.|TRBJ1-1
SATLGNIGTEAF
>TRBV20-1|TRBD2|TRBJ2-7
SARDLRGGLDEQY
>TRBV10-3|TRBD1|TRBJ1-2
AITPGQSYGYT
>TRBV9|TRBD1|TRBJ2-5
ASSVDGDSWGTQY
>TRBV19|.|TRBJ1-2
ASSTQGGPYGYT
>TRBV5-6|.|TRBJ2-7
ASRGGDTGLHEQY
>TRBV10-2|.|TRBJ1-6
ASSEPGSGHSPLH
>TRBV29-1|.|TRBJ2-5
SVDVGGQETQY
>TRBV19|.|TRBJ2-7
ASSISRGYEQY
>TRBV11-1|TRBD1|TRBJ2-1
ASRDRTGQGRDYYNEQF
>TRBV7-9|TRBD1|TRBJ1-5
ASSPMDRVGQPQH
>TRBV15|.|TRBJ2-4
ATSEGPYIQY
>TRBV10-3|TRBD2|TRBJ2-5
AISAPSGRYGKVETQY
>TRBV7-9|TRBD2|TRBJ2-7
ASSFGLAGGSSYEQY
>TRBV11-2|.|TRBJ1-5
ASSLEGATDLPQH
>TRBV19|TRBD1|TRBJ1-5
ASSITRDRGFNQPQH
>TRBV10-3|.|TRBJ2-5
AISGTGSETQY
>TRBV19|.|TRBJ2-1
ASSKYYNEQF
>TRBV30|.|TRBJ2-3
AWSGVILGDTQY
>TRBV5-4|TRBD2|TRBJ2-6
ASSFTSGPSSGANVLT
>TRBV12-3/TRBV12-4|.|TRBJ2-3
ASARTDTQY
>TRBV6-2/TRBV6-3|TRBD1|TRBJ1-6
ASSYPKGVGTGNSPLH
>TRBV12-3/TRBV12-4|.|.
ASSPTPPIDFYSNQPQY
>TRBV2|.|TRBJ2-7
APGAGYEQY
>TRBV6-1|TRBD2|TRBJ2-5
ASRGGLAAQETQY
>TRBV7-2|TRBD2|TRBJ2-5
ASSLGTSGAAETQY
>TRBV2|TRBD1|TRBJ1-1
ASSPWQGADEAF
>TRBV24-1|.|TRBJ2-7
ATSDPKGEQH
>TRBV2|TRBD2|TRBJ2-1
ASTRLAGDNSYNEQF
>TRBV11-2|.|TRBJ2-1
ASSLGGTQKDNEQF
>TRBV2|TRBD1|TRBJ1-5
ASSPWGFDRGSQPQH
>TRBV6-5|TRBD2|TRBJ2-2
ASSYMASGRTGELF
>TRBV20-1|.|TRBJ2-1
SARGPLGSGYYNEQF
>TRBV2|TRBD1|TRBJ2-7
ASCGQGYEQY
>TRBV10-3|TRBD2|TRBJ2-7
AILGGDYEQY
>TRBV10-3|.|TRBJ2-7
AISERAYEQY